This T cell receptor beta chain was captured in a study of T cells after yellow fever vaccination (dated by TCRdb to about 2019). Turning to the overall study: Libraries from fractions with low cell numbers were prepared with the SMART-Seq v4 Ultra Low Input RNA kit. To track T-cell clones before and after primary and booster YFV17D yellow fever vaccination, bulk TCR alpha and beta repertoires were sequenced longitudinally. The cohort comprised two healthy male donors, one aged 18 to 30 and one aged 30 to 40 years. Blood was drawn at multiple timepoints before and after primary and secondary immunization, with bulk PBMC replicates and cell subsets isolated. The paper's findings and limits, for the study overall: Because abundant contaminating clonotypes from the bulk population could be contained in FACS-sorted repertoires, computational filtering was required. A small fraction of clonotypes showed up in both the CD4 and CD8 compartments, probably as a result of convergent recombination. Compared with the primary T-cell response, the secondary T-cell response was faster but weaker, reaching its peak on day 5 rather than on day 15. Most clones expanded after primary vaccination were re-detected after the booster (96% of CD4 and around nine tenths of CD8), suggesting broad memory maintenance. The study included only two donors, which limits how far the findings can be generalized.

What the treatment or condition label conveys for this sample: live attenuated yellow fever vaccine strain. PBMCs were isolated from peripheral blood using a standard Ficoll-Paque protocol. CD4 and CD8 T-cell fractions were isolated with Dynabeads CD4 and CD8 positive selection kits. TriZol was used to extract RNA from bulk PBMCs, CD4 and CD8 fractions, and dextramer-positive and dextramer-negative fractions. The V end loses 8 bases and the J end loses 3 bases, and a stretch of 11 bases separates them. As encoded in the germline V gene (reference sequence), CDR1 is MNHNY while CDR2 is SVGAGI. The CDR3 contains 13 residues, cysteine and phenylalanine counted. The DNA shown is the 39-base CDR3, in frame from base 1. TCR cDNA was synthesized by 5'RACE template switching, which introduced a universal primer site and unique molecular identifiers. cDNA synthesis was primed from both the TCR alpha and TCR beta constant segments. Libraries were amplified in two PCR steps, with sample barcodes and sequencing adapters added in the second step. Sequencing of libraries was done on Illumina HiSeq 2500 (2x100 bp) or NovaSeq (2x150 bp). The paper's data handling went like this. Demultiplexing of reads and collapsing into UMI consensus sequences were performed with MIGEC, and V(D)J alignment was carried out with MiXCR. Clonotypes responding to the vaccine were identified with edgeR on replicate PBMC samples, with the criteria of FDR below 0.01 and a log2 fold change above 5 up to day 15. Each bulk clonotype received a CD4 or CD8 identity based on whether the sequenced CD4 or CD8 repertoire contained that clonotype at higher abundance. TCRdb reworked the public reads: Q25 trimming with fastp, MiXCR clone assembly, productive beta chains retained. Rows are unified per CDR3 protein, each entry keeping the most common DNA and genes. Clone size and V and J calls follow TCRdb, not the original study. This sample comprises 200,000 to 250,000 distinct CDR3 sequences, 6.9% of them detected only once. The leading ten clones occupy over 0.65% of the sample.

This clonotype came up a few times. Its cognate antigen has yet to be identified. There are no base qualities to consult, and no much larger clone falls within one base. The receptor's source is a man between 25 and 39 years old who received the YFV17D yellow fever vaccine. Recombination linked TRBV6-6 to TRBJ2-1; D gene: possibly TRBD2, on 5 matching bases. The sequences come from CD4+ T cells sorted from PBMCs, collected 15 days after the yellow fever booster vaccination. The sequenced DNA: TGTGCCAGCCTCCCGGGAATCTACAATGAGCAGTTCTTC. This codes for CASLPGIYNEQFF.